This T cell receptor (beta chain) appears in the sequencing data of a study of blood T cell repertoires in COVID-19. Background on the study: From the United States, Italy and Spain came samples of acute and convalescent COVID-19. PBMCs, B-cell-depleted T cells, or T cells were the source of the cDNA or gDNA that made up the material.

This clone was seen just once. Germline loops: CDR1 SEHNR, CDR2 FQNEAQ (reference sequence). Deletions cut 7 bases from V and 5 bases from J, with 23 bases between. The CDR3 is 17 amino acids. Assay: immunoSEQ multiplex PCR; the TCRdb copy retains only in-frame clones and omits some. The sample includes about 210,000 clones, just under 85% seen only once; the top ten take approximately 8%. Sequenced: peripheral blood. The chain joins TRBV7-9 to TRBJ1-4; the D gene is possibly TRBD1 (5 bases). The clonotype comes from a woman in her forties or fifties with active or convalescent COVID-19. The CDR3 loop is CASNRMTATESNEKLFF. In nucleotides, the CDR3 is TGTGCCAGCAACAGAATGACAGCGACAGAATCGAATGAAAAACTGTTTTTT.